This T cell receptor (beta chain) was sequenced during a study of T cell clonality in common variable immunodeficiency. This CDR3 comprises 16 residues. V shed 1 base and J 5 bases; nucleotides not matched to a gene: 7. Per the germline V gene, CDR1 is LGHNA and CDR2 is YNFKEQ. Study conclusions and caveats: T cell subpopulation sequencing would be needed to explain CVID clonality.

Blood samples were heparinized, about 5 to 9 ml per donor. This clone has just a few counts. Its specificity is not known. The read stops 3 residues short of the end of the CDR3; the missing end is completed from the germline J gene. Equal genomic DNA amounts from CVID and control samples were sequenced. The table came from immunoSEQ multiplex PCR; TCRdb's copy has only in-frame clones and leaves some out. The sample holds roughly 60,000 clones, and no clone turns up only once. The sequence was obtained from a person between 18 and 75 years old in good health. The sequencing input was peripheral blood mononuclear cells. This rearrangement joins TRBV4-2 to TRBJ2-5, with 10 bases identical to TRBD1. CDR3 sequence reads: CASSQVGTGEGETQYF. The CDR3 DNA, read in part, is TGTGCCAGCAGCCAAGTGGGGACAGGGGAGGGGGAGACC.